This section outlines one T cell receptor (beta chain) sequence together with its context. Its antigen is as yet unknown. The entry originates in a study of OX40 agonist ivuxolimab in advanced cancers. Study observations and caveats: The mean number of expanded clones was higher in CD8+ T cells than in CD4+.

Sequencing used immunoSEQ multiplex PCR; TCRdb keeps in-frame clones, though not all of them. Seen here are approximately 31,000 clones, roughly nine tenths observed once, and the top ten hold approximately 26%. The CDR3 sequence is 15 residues long. V lost 0 bases and J 2 bases, leaving 10 bases between the germline ends. The chain combines TRBV5-7 with TRBJ2-3; the D is unclear. TRBV5-7 is reported as an ORF; its role is uncertain. This TCR was recovered from an adult with an advanced solid tumor such as melanoma, head and neck, liver or kidney cancer. The sequencing used CD4+ or CD8+ T cells sorted from blood, collected in a trial of the OX40 agonist ivuxolimab. Written as DNA, the CDR3 is TGTGCCAGCAGCTTGGGCGGCAGCTACACAGATACGCAGTATTTT. Its translation is CASSLGGSYTDTQYF.